The T cell receptor (beta chain) described here comes from a study of Ad26.COV2.S vaccination and SARS-CoV-2 variants. V was cut by 3 bases and J by 3 bases, with 8 bases left in between. The CDR3 is 13 amino acids. Germline V CDR1 and CDR2: LNHDA, SQIVND (reference sequence). Noted treatment: roughly 20 received Ad26.COV2.S at low or high dose, single or two shots; several received placebo; per-sample allocation not given. It was on day 63 after the first vaccine or placebo injection that samples were taken. Clones were read by immunoSEQ multiplex PCR, and TCRdb kept only the in-frame ones, dropping some. The sample yields 350,000 to 500,000 clones, 90% seen once.

Sample: peripheral blood, taken in a trial of Ad26.COV2.S vaccine versus placebo. The clonotype comes from a person between 18 and 65 years old who received the Ad26.COV2.S COVID-19 vaccine or a placebo. The rearrangement joins TRBV19 to TRBJ1-1; no definite D call. CDR3 residues: CASSISWHTEAFF. The CDR3 coding sequence is TGTGCCAGTAGTATTTCGTGGCACACTGAAGCTTTCTTT.